This T cell receptor (beta chain) was found in a study of blood T cell repertoires in COVID-19. Germline-derived CDR1 and CDR2 are SNHLY and FYNNEI. V lost 3 bases to trimming and J lost 5 bases; unmatched junction nucleotides: 11. The CDR3 has 16 residues. Per the original methods: Amplification of reference gene primers provided the estimated nucleated cell counts. Repertoires were generated with immunoSEQ multiplex PCR, while TCRdb's copy carries only in-frame clones and drops some. From that table come the V and J calls and clone size; the DNA was used to work out D and trimming. The sample contains about 38,000 clones, 90% of which appear only once.

Source material: peripheral blood. The receptor was derived from a man between 60 and 70 years old with active or convalescent COVID-19. The V gene is TRBV2, the J gene TRBJ2-7, with 9 nucleotides matching TRBD1. Here the CDR3 DNA reads TGTGCCAGCAGTGACCTTGGACTGGACAGGGGCCACGAGCAGTACTTC. This translates into CASSDLGLDRGHEQYF.